Shown below are 7 T cell receptor beta chains from a single sample sequenced in a study of TIL therapy for anti-PD-1-resistant metastatic lung cancer. This was the immunoSEQ v3 assay. Generated by immunoSEQ multiplex PCR, the TCRdb table keeps only in-frame clones and is missing some. The sample lists about 15,000 clones; about 83% were seen once. Time point specified: pre-treatment sample, taken before nivolumab and TIL therapy. The sample consisted of blood, taken at baseline. Source of these receptors: a person between 25 and 79 years old with non-small cell lung cancer.

The V call is TRBV19, the J call TRBJ1-1; D is unclear. This CDR3 is built from 16 residues. The ends were cut back, 6 bases at V and 0 bases at J, with 17 bases in the middle. CDR1 and CDR2 (germline): LNHDA, SQIVND (reference sequence). The CDR3 loop is CASSRPKDYMNTEAFF. The CDR3, as DNA: TGTGCCAGTAGCCGACCCAAAGATTACATGAACACTGAAGCTTTCTTT.

The V gene is TRBV30, the J gene TRBJ2-6; 8 positions agree with TRBD1. With V trimmed by 6 bases and J by 4 bases, 5 bases remained unmatched. This CDR3 has 14 amino acids. Germline CDR1 reads GTSNPN; CDR2 reads SVGIG (reference sequence). The CDR3 DNA is TGTGCCTGTCGGACAGGGACAGGGGCCAACGTCCTGACTTTC. It encodes CACRTGTGANVLTF.

V and J are TRBV20-1 and TRBJ1-3; D is unclear. Germline CDR1 and CDR2: DFQATT and SNEGSKA (reference sequence). The CDR3 covers 11 residues. Trimming removed 2 bases from V and 4 bases from J, with 3 bases in between. The CDR3 coding sequence is TGCAGTGCTAGACTGGGAAACACCATATATTTT. Translating gives CSARLGNTIYF.

With respect to this clone: The junction and the germline gene differ at one end; a read error may be behind it. The genes are TRBV29-1 and TRBJ2-7; D gene ambiguous. The CDR3 length is 12 residues. Per germline, CDR1 SQVTM and CDR2 ANQGSEA. CDR3 in amino acids: CSVAVLSNEQYF. DNA of the CDR3: TGCAGCGTTGCGGTCCTCTCCAACGAGCAGTACTTC.

This rearrangement joins TRBV7-9 to TRBJ1-1, with 7 nucleotides matching TRBD1. CDR3 length: 15 residues. Unmatched junction bases numbered 10, after V lost 4 bases and J lost 5 bases. Germline loops: CDR1 SEHNR, CDR2 FQNEAQ (reference sequence). Written as DNA, the CDR3 is TGTGCCAGCAGCTCGAAGACAGGGTGGGATACTGAAGCTTTCTTT. It encodes CASSSKTGWDTEAFF.

The chain joins TRBV6-5 to TRBJ1-2; D remains unclear. CDR1 MNHEY and CDR2 SVGAGI come from the germline V gene. The V end was cut by 2 bases, the J end by 8 bases, with 9 bases between. This CDR3 comprises 12 residues. The CDR3 region is CASSYPAFGYTF. The CDR3 region has the DNA TGTGCCAGCAGTTACCCCGCTTTCGGCTACACCTTC.

This clone was recorded only once. This rearrangement joins TRBV9 to TRBJ2-2; tentative D call: TRBD1 (6 bases). Between the trimmed V and J ends, which lost 5 bases and 3 bases, there was a span of 11 bases. The CDR3 has 14 amino acids. From germline, CDR1 is SGDLS and CDR2 YYNGEE. CDR3 nucleotides: TGTGCCAGCAGGTACAGGGTGGACACCGGGGAGCTGTTTTTT. Translated, it gives CASRYRVDTGELFF.